The 5 T cell receptor beta chains given below trace back to one sample, sequenced in a study of blood T cell repertoires in COVID-19. The method was immunoSEQ multiplex PCR; TCRdb's version includes in-frame clones alone and lacks a portion of them. Among around 30,000 clones listed, approximately 77% were seen once. Sequencing was performed on peripheral blood. These receptors originate from a human donor in a cohort sampled during active COVID-19.

The CDR3 DNA is TGTGCCTGGAACCCTGGCTCGTTTTACAATGAGCAGTTCTTC. Translation gives CAWNPGSFYNEQFF. The rearrangement joins TRBV30 to TRBJ2-1; D is undetermined. This CDR3 is 14 amino acids long. V was clipped by 4 bases and J by 4 bases, with 14 bases between them. Germline V gene sequence: CDR1 GTSNPN, CDR2 SVGIG (reference sequence).

This clone is a singleton in its sample. The chain employs TRBV11-2 and TRBJ1-1; 8 bases map to TRBD1. The CDR3 sequence is 18 residues long. Trimming removed 2 bases from V and 1 base from J; junction bases left unmatched: 12. Looked up from germline, CDR1 is SGHAT and CDR2 is FQNNGV. This CDR3 reads CASSLSPWRGQGNTEAFF. DNA of the CDR3: TGTGCCAGCAGCTTAAGCCCCTGGCGAGGACAGGGGAACACTGAAGCTTTCTTT.

On this clone: One end of the junction varies from germline; a read error may be responsible. The chain uses TRBV6-5 and TRBJ2-7, with a weak D call TRBD2 (6 bases). Germline V gene sequence: CDR1 MNHEY, CDR2 SVGAGI. This CDR3 has 14 residues. CDR3 nucleotide sequence: TGTGCCAGCAGATACTCGGAGGGGTCCTACGAGCAGTACTTC. It encodes CASRYSEGSYEQYF.

There are a few counts of this clone. The V call is TRBV14, the J call TRBJ2-1; weak D call: TRBD2 (6 bases). Germline V gene data show CDR1 as SGHDN and CDR2 as FVKESK. The CDR3 runs to 17 residues. With 1 base removed from V and 2 bases from J, the gap between germline ends came to 15 bases. CDR3: CASSQVGGFITYNEQFF. In nucleotides, the CDR3 is TGTGCCAGCAGCCAAGTCGGAGGGTTTATCACCTACAATGAGCAGTTCTTC.

The table lists this clone with many counts. The rearrangement links TRBV4-1 to TRBJ1-5; D gene uncertain. CDR3 length: 13 amino acids. Germline V CDR1 and CDR2: MGHRA, YSYEKL. V was clipped by 1 base and J by 7 bases, with 8 bases between them. The chain's CDR3 is CASSQGTAQPQHF. As DNA, the CDR3 is TGCGCCAGCAGCCAAGGTACAGCCCAGCCCCAGCATTTT.